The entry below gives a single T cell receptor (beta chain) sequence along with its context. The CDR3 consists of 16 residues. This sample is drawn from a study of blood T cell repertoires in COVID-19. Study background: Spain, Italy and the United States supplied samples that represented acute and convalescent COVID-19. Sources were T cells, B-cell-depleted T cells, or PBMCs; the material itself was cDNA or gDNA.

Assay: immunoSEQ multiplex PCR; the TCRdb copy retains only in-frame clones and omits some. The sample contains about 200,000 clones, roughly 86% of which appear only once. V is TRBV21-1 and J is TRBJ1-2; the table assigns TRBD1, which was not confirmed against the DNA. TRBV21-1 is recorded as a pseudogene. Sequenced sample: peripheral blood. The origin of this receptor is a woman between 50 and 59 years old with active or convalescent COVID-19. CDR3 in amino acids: CASTTRDRGISCGYTF. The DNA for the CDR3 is TGTGCCAGCACTACACGGGACAGGGGGATATCGTGCGGCTACACCTTC.